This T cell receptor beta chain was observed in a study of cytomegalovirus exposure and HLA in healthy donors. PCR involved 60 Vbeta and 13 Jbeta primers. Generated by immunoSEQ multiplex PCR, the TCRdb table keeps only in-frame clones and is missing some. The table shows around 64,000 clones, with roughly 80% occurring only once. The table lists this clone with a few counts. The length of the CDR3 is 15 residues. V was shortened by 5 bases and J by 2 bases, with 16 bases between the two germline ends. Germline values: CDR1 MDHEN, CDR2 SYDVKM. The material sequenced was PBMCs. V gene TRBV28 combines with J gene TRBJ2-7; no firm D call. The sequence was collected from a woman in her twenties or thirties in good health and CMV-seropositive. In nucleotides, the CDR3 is TGTGCCAGCAGTGTTCCTGGCCGGGTCACCTACGAGCAGTACTTC. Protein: CASSVPGRVTYEQYF.